Presented here are 14 T cell receptor beta chains from one specimen sequenced in a study of regulatory T cells in long-lasting Graves disease. To make TCR beta libraries, researchers used iRepertoire HTBI primers and Arm-PCR of CDR3 regions. Via MiXCR, TCRdb re-called the multiplex PCR reads, giving one row per CDR3 protein. Here the sample spans around 320,000 distinct CDR3 sequences, 16% being singletons. Sample time point: newly diagnosed GD, antithyroid drugs for less than 3 months. Extracted RNA from PBMCs served as the source of the TCR library. The same sample was also studied in work on T cells in Graves' hyperthyroidism and ophthalmopathy.

The starting material was peripheral blood mononuclear cells (PBMCs), obtained at new diagnosis, from a patient treated with antithyroid drugs. Receptors were obtained from a man aged 35 to 55 with Graves disease.

This clonotype has only a few counts. The chain combines TRBV11-2 with TRBJ2-4, with 8 bases fitting TRBD2. This CDR3 has 16 residues. Germline V gene data show CDR1 as SGHAT and CDR2 as FQNNGV. With V trimmed by 0 bases and J by 8 bases, 9 bases remained unmatched. As DNA, the CDR3 is TGTGCCAGCAGCTTAGAAGGGCTAGCGGGCCAAGACATTCAGTACTTC. Residues: CASSLEGLAGQDIQYF.

This clonotype was seen a few times. The chain links TRBV11-2 to TRBJ2-2; possible D gene TRBD2, 6 bases. V lost 3 bases to trimming and J lost 7 bases, with 15 bases between them. Germline V lookup: CDR1 SGHAT, CDR2 FQNNGV. The CDR3 extends over 15 amino acids. The CDR3 protein is CASSFGGVGNGELFF. For the CDR3, the DNA is TGTGCCAGCAGCTTTGGAGGGGTGGGCAACGGGGAGCTGTTTTTT.

This clonotype was seen many times. The J gene is TRBJ2-2, the V gene TRBV28, with TRBD2 matching over 8 bases. The CDR3 contains 15 residues. The germline CDR1 and CDR2 sequences are MDHEN and SYDVKM. Trimming at V came to 2 bases and at J to 6 bases, leaving 5 bases not matched to a gene. CDR3: CASSLRRGGAGELFF. DNA for the CDR3: TGTGCCAGCAGTTTAAGACGGGGGGGCGCCGGGGAGCTGTTTTTT. Looking up the rest from reference TRBV28 and TRBJ2-2 gives the full variable domain: DVKVTQSSRYLVKRTGEKVFLECVQDMDHENMFWYRQDPGLGLRLIYFSYDVKMKEKGDIPEGYSVSREKKERFSLILESASTNQTSMYLCASSLRRGGAGELFFGEGSRLTVL.

This clonotype was observed a handful of times. The chain is built from TRBV25-1 and TRBJ1-4, with 7 bases that match TRBD1. Germline loops: CDR1 MGHDK, CDR2 SYGVNS. J was trimmed by 4 bases and V by 5 bases; bases with no gene match: 7. CDR3 length equals 15 residues. CDR3 bases: TGTGCCAGCAGTTCGACAGGGAGAGGTAATGAAAAACTGTTTTTT. Translation gives CASSSTGRGNEKLFF.

This clonotype was seen repeatedly, ten times or more. The chain combines TRBV5-1 with TRBJ2-7, with D unclear. CDR3 length: 14 amino acids. V lost 1 base, J lost 8 bases, and 16 bases lay in between. The germline V gene encodes CDR1 SGHRS and CDR2 YFSETQ. This CDR3 is CASSLSGLPTKQYF. CDR3 DNA sequence: TGCGCCAGCAGCTTGAGTGGCTTACCTACGAAGCAGTACTTC.

This clonotype was counted at least ten times. The chain combines TRBV11-2 with TRBJ1-3, with 7 bases lining up with TRBD1. With 5 bases clipped from V and 0 bases from J, the junction kept 13 bases outside the gene matches. This CDR3 spans 18 amino acids. In germline, CDR1 is SGHAT, CDR2 FQNNGV. The CDR3: CASSRGDFRDSSGNTIYF. As DNA, the CDR3 is TGTGCCAGCAGCCGTGGGGATTTCAGGGACAGCTCTGGAAACACCATATATTTT.

This sequence joins TRBV9 and TRBJ2-7, with D perhaps matching TRBD1 (6 bases). The CDR3 contains 14 residues. CDR1 and CDR2 (germline): SGDLS, YYNGEE. Trimming cost V 0 bases and J 0 bases, with 7 bases left between them. CDR3 sequence reads: CASSVGGLSYEQYF. The CDR3 nucleotides read TGTGCCAGCAGCGTAGGGGGGCTCTCCTACGAGCAGTACTTC. Combining the CDR3 with reference TRBV9 and TRBJ2-7 gives the whole variable domain DSGVTQTPKHLITATGQRVTLRCSPRSGDLSVYWYQQSLDQGLQFLIQYYNGEERAKGNILERFSAQQFPDLHSELNLSSLELGDSALYFCASSVGGLSYEQYFGPGTRLTVT.

Many counts were recorded for this clonotype. The chain joins TRBV7-9 to TRBJ2-5; D call uncertain. This CDR3 has 14 amino acids. Trimming took off 3 bases at V and 3 bases at J, with 11 bases between the two ends. Germline V CDR1 and CDR2: SEHNR, FQNEAQ (reference sequence). The DNA for the CDR3 is TGTGCCAGCAGCTTTTTCGGCAGCGAAGAGACCCAGTACTTC. Translated: CASSFFGSEETQYF.

This clonotype was seen ten or more times. The rearrangement links TRBV7-9 to TRBJ2-3; D remains unclear. The germline CDR1 and CDR2 sequences are SEHNR and FQNEAQ (reference sequence). CDR3 length: 16 residues. The V gene lost 1 base and the J gene lost 3 bases, with 14 bases spanning the gap. The DNA of the CDR3 is TGTGCCAGCAGCTTAGGGTCCGGGTCCGGTACAGATACGCAGTATTTT. Its translation is CASSLGSGSGTDTQYF. The whole variable domain, filled in from reference TRBV7-9 and TRBJ2-3, reads DTGVSQNPRHKITKRGQNVTFRCDPISEHNRLYWYRQTLGQGPEFLTYFQNEAQLEKSRLLSDRFSAERPKGSFSTLEIQRTEQGDSAMYLCASSLGSGSGTDTQYFGPGTRLTVL.

Many counts were recorded for this clonotype. The V call is TRBV6-5, the J call TRBJ1-2, with 7 positions matching TRBD1. With V trimmed by 0 bases and J by 8 bases, 6 bases remained unmatched. The length of the CDR3 is 14 residues. Germline V gene sequence: CDR1 MNHEY, CDR2 SVGAGI. The CDR3 DNA reads TGTGCCAGCAGTTACTCGGAGGGGGCGGAAGGCTACACCTTC. Protein product: CASSYSEGAEGYTF.

This clonotype has at least ten counts. The CDR3 region has the DNA TGTGCCAGCACGGGCAGCTTCGCTTTCTTT. This encodes CASTGSFAFF. The V gene is TRBV2, the J gene TRBJ1-1, with D hard to call. Looked up from germline, CDR1 is SNHLY and CDR2 is FYNNEI. The length of the CDR3 is 10 residues. With 7 bases removed from V and 11 bases from J, the gap between germline ends came to 11 bases.

The chain recombines TRBV20-1 with TRBJ2-7, with D possibly matching TRBD1 (6 bases). The CDR3 is 13 amino acids. Trimming removed 4 bases from V and 2 bases from J, with 12 bases in between. Germline V CDR1 and CDR2: DFQATT, SNEGSKA (reference sequence). Here the CDR3 DNA reads TGCAGTGCTACCCGGGACACCACCTACGAGCAGTACTTC. The encoded protein is CSATRDTTYEQYF.

This clonotype was counted ten times or more. The genes are TRBV29-1 and TRBJ2-1, with unresolved D. The V gene's germline CDR1 is SQVTM and CDR2 ANQGSEA. CDR3 size: 12 residues. Trimming took 3 bases from V and 9 from J, leaving 12 bases between them. DNA of the CDR3: TGCAGCGTTGAGAGTCTCCACCTTGAGCAGTTCTTC. Residues: CSVESLHLEQFF.

This clonotype was detected ten times or more. CDR3 DNA: TGTGCCAGCACCTATGGGCGGGGACTCACAGATACGCAGTATTTT. It is translated as CASTYGRGLTDTQYF. The V and J genes are TRBV7-8 and TRBJ2-3; possibly TRBD2 for D (6 bases). The CDR3 has 15 residues. The V end was cut by 7 bases, the J end by 2 bases, with 16 bases between. Germline loops: CDR1 SGHVS, CDR2 FQNEAQ. Supplemented by reference TRBV7-8 and TRBJ2-3, the full variable domain reads GAGVSQSPRYKVAKRGQDVALRCDPISGHVSLFWYQQALGQGPEFLTYFQNEAQLDKSGLPSDRFFAERPEGSVSTLKIQRTQQEDSAVYLCASTYGRGLTDTQYFGPGTRLTVL.